This entry concerns a single TCR beta chain. The data were obtained in a study of control samples from healthy donors and cancer patients. The V gene end was trimmed by 1 base and the J gene end by 8 bases; junction bases not matched to a gene: 4. The germline V gene encodes CDR1 SEHNR and CDR2 FQNEAQ (reference sequence). This CDR3 region has 14 residues. Measured with immunoSEQ multiplex PCR; TCRdb has only the in-frame clones, and not every one. The sample shows 130,000 or so clones, more than 90% of them seen only once. This chain connects TRBV7-9 to TRBJ2-1; 8 positions agree with TRBD1. The clonotype was recovered from a man in his late teens or twenties in good health. The sample taken for sequencing was blood. Here the CDR3 DNA reads TGTGCCAGCAGCTTAGGACAGGGGCCACATGAGCAGTTCTTC. Translating it yields CASSLGQGPHEQFF.